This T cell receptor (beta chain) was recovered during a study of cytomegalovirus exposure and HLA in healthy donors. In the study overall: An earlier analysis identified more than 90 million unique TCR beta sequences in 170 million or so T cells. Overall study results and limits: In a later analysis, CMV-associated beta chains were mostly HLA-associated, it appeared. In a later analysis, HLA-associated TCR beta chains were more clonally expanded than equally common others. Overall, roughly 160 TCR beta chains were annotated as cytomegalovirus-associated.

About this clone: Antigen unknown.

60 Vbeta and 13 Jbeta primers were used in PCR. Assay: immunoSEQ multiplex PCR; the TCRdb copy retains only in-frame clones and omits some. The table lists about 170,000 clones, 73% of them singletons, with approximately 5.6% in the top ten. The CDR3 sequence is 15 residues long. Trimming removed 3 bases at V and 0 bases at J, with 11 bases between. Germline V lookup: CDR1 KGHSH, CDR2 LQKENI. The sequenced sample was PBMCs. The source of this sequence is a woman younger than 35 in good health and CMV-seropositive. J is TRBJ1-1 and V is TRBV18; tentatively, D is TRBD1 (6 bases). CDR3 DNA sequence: TGTGCCAGCTCACCGGGGGCAGGACTGAACACTGAAGCTTTCTTT. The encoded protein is CASSPGAGLNTEAFF.